This TCR beta chain was documented in a study of blood T cell repertoires in COVID-19. Study overall: Sites across the United States, Italy and Spain contributed samples from acute and convalescent COVID-19. T cells, B-cell-depleted T cells, or PBMCs supplied cDNA or gDNA.

The CDR3 is 15 residues long. The V end was cut by 8 bases, the J end by 1 base, with 14 bases between. Germline V gene data show CDR1 as LNHDA and CDR2 as SQIVND (reference sequence). Authors' processing steps: Amplification with reference gene primers provided the estimates of nucleated cell counts. Produced via immunoSEQ multiplex PCR; TCRdb's table is partial and in-frame only. That table gives V, J and clone size, and the DNA gave D and trimming. The table lists 150,000 to 200,000 clones, 70% to 90% of them singletons. This TCR derives from a man aged 18-30 years who had recovered from COVID-19. The chain has TRBV19 and TRBJ2-2, with TRBD2 as a possible D gene (6 bases). Source material: peripheral blood. The CDR3 DNA is TGTGCCAGTCTATCGCGGGACGGGAACACCGGGGAGCTGTTTTTT. It specifies CASLSRDGNTGELFF.